A single sample is the source of the 3 T cell receptor beta chains below, sequenced in a study of Ad26.COV2.S vaccination and SARS-CoV-2 variants. The data were produced by immunoSEQ multiplex PCR, yet TCRdb's version contains in-frame clones alone and is incomplete. The repertoire includes some 350,000 clones, roughly nine tenths of them detected once, and 5.5% sits in the top ten. Treatment reported: roughly 18 received Ad26.COV2.S at low or high dose, single or two shots; five or six received placebo; per-sample allocation not given. Collection of the samples took place on day 63 after the first injection of vaccine or placebo. Source: peripheral blood, taken in a trial of Ad26.COV2.S vaccine versus placebo. The receptor set was obtained from a person aged 18-65 years who received the Ad26.COV2.S COVID-19 vaccine or a placebo.

The V and J genes are TRBV3-1 (or the pseudogene TRBV3-2) and TRBJ1-4, with D possibly being TRBD1 (6 bases). The CDR3 is 15 residues long. The germline V gene encodes CDR1 LGHDT and CDR2 YNNKEL (reference sequence). V lost 10 bases to trimming and J lost 5 bases, with 20 bases between them. The CDR3 region has the DNA TGTGCCACCAAGGACAGTTGTTGTCCGAATGAAAAACTGTTTTTT. Its protein product is CATKDSCCPNEKLFF.

The gene calls are TRBV6-2 or TRBV6-3 and TRBJ2-3; either TRBD1 or TRBD2 may supply D (5 bases each). V was clipped by 2 bases and J by 6 bases, with 21 bases between them. Germline V gene sequence: CDR1 MNHEY, CDR2 SVGEGT. CDR3 length: 17 residues. CDR3 sequence reads: CASSYVLGEGLSDTQYF. The DNA of the CDR3 is TGTGCCAGCAGTTACGTTTTGGGGGAAGGCCTTTCGGATACGCAGTATTTT.

The chain employs TRBV2 and TRBJ2-3, with 8 bases matching TRBD2. CDR1 SNHLY and CDR2 FYNNEI come from the germline V gene. V lost 7 bases to trimming and J lost 3 bases; unmatched junction nucleotides: 9. CDR3 length: 15 amino acids. The CDR3 sequence is CASNPGLGFTDTQYF. CDR3 in DNA: TGTGCCAGCAATCCGGGACTAGGGTTTACAGATACGCAGTATTTT.